The T cell receptor beta chain described here comes from a study of blood T cell repertoires in COVID-19. This clone was seen once. Produced via immunoSEQ multiplex PCR; TCRdb's table is partial and in-frame only. There are about 140,000 clones in the sample; 75% to 80% occur only once, and roughly 8.9% lies in the top ten. This receptor was obtained from a woman aged 45-60 years with active or convalescent COVID-19. The sample was peripheral blood.

Here the CDR3 reads CASTLTGQVPEAFF. The CDR3 DNA is TGCGCCAGTACTTTAACGGGACAGGTCCCTGAAGCTTTCTTT. The chain carries TRBV5-1 and TRBJ1-1; 8 positions agree with TRBD1. Germline V lookup: CDR1 SGHRS, CDR2 YFSETQ. This CDR3 contains 14 residues. V was pared by 8 bases and J by 6 bases, with 12 bases of the junction left unmatched.